The rows below give T cell receptor beta chains drawn from one sample of a study of T cells in Graves' hyperthyroidism and ophthalmopathy. MiXCR, run by TCRdb on the multiplex PCR reads, gives a single entry per CDR3 protein. The sample lists about 160,000 distinct CDR3 sequences, roughly 9.4% seen once, with approximately 20% in the top ten. The sample consisted of blood. These receptors came from a woman between 18 and 30 years old with Graves' hyperthyroidism that later progressed to Graves' ophthalmopathy. CDR3s include the opening cysteine and the closing phenylalanine or tryptophan.

j_call | v_call | cdr3_aa
TRBJ2-7 | TRBV6-2/TRBV6-3 | CASSYMRNEQYF
TRBJ2-6 | TRBV20-1 | CSARDKSGRASSGANVLTF
TRBJ2-5 | TRBV30 | CAWSRAYQETQYF
TRBJ1-2 | TRBV10-3 | CAISESVAGSRVYGYTF
TRBJ2-7 | TRBV4-1 | CASSQPAPGGAVYEQYF
TRBJ2-7 | TRBV7-9 | CASSLQGRGSYEQYF
TRBJ1-5 | TRBV6-4 | CASSEALNQPQHF
TRBJ2-2 | TRBV6-4 | CASSLAADTGELFF
TRBJ1-1 | TRBV10-3 | CAISESAVNTEAFF
TRBJ2-3 | TRBV28 | CASTPDFTDTQYF
TRBJ2-1 | TRBV4-1 | CASRRQRGLTYNEQFF
TRBJ1-5 | TRBV19 | CASSIMGDLSNQPQHF
TRBJ1-2 | TRBV19 | CASSTGVGYTF
TRBJ2-3 | TRBV6-1 | CATSDRVSTDTQYF
TRBJ1-5 | TRBV27 | CASSPVGQGVYSNQPQHF
TRBJ2-2 | TRBV15 | CATSRVAAQSGGELFF
TRBJ2-1 | TRBV4-1 | CASSQGSDSYNEQFF
TRBJ1-2 | TRBV3-1 | CASSQAGGSNYGYTF
TRBJ1-5 | TRBV2 | CASSARLGSNQPQHF
TRBJ1-1 | TRBV29-1 | CSVGGAANTEAFF
TRBJ2-6 | TRBV28 | CATGTGYSGANVPTF
TRBJ1-3 | TRBV6-1 | CASTMGTSGNTIYF
TRBJ2-2 | TRBV20-1 | CSATGTSGVQELFF
TRBJ2-5 | TRBV7-3 | CASSLDPLETQYF
TRBJ2-7 | TRBV28 | CASVFMGSYEQYF
TRBJ1-5 | TRBV5-8 | CASVSGTTSNQPQHF
TRBJ2-7 | TRBV29-1 | CSVQIGQGGEQYF
TRBJ2-5 | TRBV18 | CASSPRTGRETQYF